Below, one T cell receptor (beta chain) is given with its context. The antigen is undetermined. The entry originates in a study of shared clonotypes between healthy human individuals. Across the whole study: Used for every donor were three CD4 naive, three CD4 memory, two CD8 naive and one CD8 memory plate. General study findings and limits: Sorted-subset samples were not fully sequenced, rarefaction indicated. The expectation was that sequencing depth would affect clonotype sharing among donors.

TCRdb's copy holds only in-frame clones and misses some; the assay was immunoSEQ multiplex PCR. Among 950,000 to 1,100,000 clones listed, around four fifths were seen once. This CDR3 region has 15 residues. The germline V gene has CDR1 LNHDA and CDR2 SQIVND (reference sequence). Trimming took 6 bases from V and 0 from J, leaving 12 bases between them. The clonotype was recovered from a man aged 18 to 29 in good health. Sample: memory CD4+ T cells sorted from blood. The subset is: CD45RA-negative fraction. This sequence joins TRBV19 and TRBJ1-5; D is uncertain. DNA of the CDR3: TGTGCCAGTAGACAGCGGATCAATAGCAATCAGCCCCAGCATTTT. Amino acids: CASRQRINSNQPQHF.